The 27 T cell receptor beta chains in this list originate from one sample, sequenced in a study of T cells in Graves' hyperthyroidism and ophthalmopathy. RNA transcripts were the template for amplifying TCR beta CDR3 regions. TCR CDR3 regions were first amplified by RT-PCR with HTBI primers. Using its own MiXCR run on the multiplex PCR reads, TCRdb lists one record per CDR3 protein. The table has approximately 300,000 distinct CDR3 sequences, roughly 17% seen once; the top ten hold 33%. The sample consisted of blood. Receptors originate from a man under 40 with Graves' hyperthyroidism.

This clonotype appeared many times. The chain combines TRBV28 with TRBJ1-5, with D unresolved. Trimming took 2 bases from V and 10 from J, leaving 9 bases between them. Germline-derived CDR1 and CDR2 are MDHEN and SYDVKM. The CDR3 has 12 residues. The CDR3 protein is CASSLLGSPQHF. CDR3 nucleotides: TGTGCCAGCAGTTTACTAGGGAGCCCCCAGCATTTT.

This clonotype has ten or more counts. V and J are TRBV4-1 and TRBJ2-7; 9 bases fit TRBD1. This CDR3 spans 15 amino acids. The V and J ends lost 0 bases and 4 bases, in that order; junction bases with no gene match: 4. Germline lookup yields CDR1 MGHRA and CDR2 YSYEKL. The CDR3 DNA sequence: TGCGCCAGCAGCCAAGAGTGGGACAGGGTGTACGAGCAGTACTTC. Protein sequence: CASSQEWDRVYEQYF.

The chain couples TRBV15 to TRBJ1-1, with TRBD1 matching 8 bases. The ends lost 0 bases at V and 9 bases at J; junction bases unmatched: 6. Per germline, CDR1 LNHNV and CDR2 YYDKDF (reference sequence). The CDR3 is 14 amino acids. CDR3 DNA sequence: TGTGCCACCAGCAGAGATCTTGGACAGGGACAAGCTTTCTTT. This sequence encodes CATSRDLGQGQAFF.

This clonotype was observed a handful of times. This chain uses TRBV3-1 with TRBJ2-2; TRBD2 agrees at 7 bases. CDR3 length: 14 amino acids. CDR1 is LGHDT and CDR2 is YNNKEL in the germline V gene (reference sequence). The V gene end was trimmed by 7 bases and the J gene end by 7 bases; junction bases not matched to a gene: 9. CDR3 bases: TGTGCCAGCACGCTAGCGGAGAGGGGCGGGGAGCTGTTTTTT. This encodes CASTLAERGGELFF.

This clonotype was detected only a few times. The CDR3 loop is CASRGRENIQYF. The CDR3 DNA reads as TGTGCCAGCAGGGGCAGGGAGAACATTCAGTACTTC. V usage is TRBV27 and J usage is TRBJ2-4; D may match TRBD1 or TRBD2 (5 bases each). V dropped 6 bases and J dropped 7 bases, with 10 bases sitting between them. The V gene's germline CDR1 is MNHEY and CDR2 SMNVEV (reference sequence). The CDR3 consists of 12 residues.

The sample holds many counts of this clonotype. CDR3 in DNA: TGCAGTGCTAGAGTTCGGGGGCAGGGGTTTGGGTTGTTGAATGAGCAGTTCTTC. This gives the protein CSARVRGQGFGLLNEQFF. The chain couples TRBV20-1 to TRBJ2-1, with D tentatively TRBD1 or TRBD2 (6 bases each). Germline CDR1 reads DFQATT; CDR2 reads SNEGSKA (reference sequence). V lost 1 base and J lost 7, with 26 bases in between. The CDR3 has 18 residues.

The table lists this clonotype with a few counts. The chain recombines TRBV12-3 or TRBV12-4 with TRBJ2-2; D remains ambiguous. V dropped 6 bases and J dropped 1 base, with 12 bases sitting between them. The CDR3 consists of 15 residues. The CDR3 sequence: CASRSPPGNTGELFF. CDR3 coding DNA: TGTGCCAGCAGATCCCCTCCAGGGAACACCGGGGAGCTGTTTTTT.

The chain employs TRBV27 and TRBJ1-5, with D uncertain. Germline loops: CDR1 MNHEY, CDR2 SMNVEV (reference sequence). The V end was cut by 7 bases, the J end by 6 bases, with 19 bases between. CDR3 size: 15 residues. Here the CDR3 reads CASNEAGGGIQPQHF. DNA for the CDR3: TGTGCCAGCAATGAGGCAGGAGGAGGGATTCAGCCCCAGCATTTT.

Regarding this clonotype: Just one base apart from a much larger clone, this may be a read error. The chain links TRBV20-1 to TRBJ2-5; 11 nucleotides align to TRBD2. V trimming: 3 bases; J trimming: 5 bases; junction bases outside the gene matches: 11. The germline CDR1 and CDR2 sequences are DFQATT and SNEGSKA (reference sequence). The CDR3 has 16 amino acids. CDR3 nucleotides: TGCAGTGCTAGCGCCCCTCTCTCTAGCGGGAGGGAGACCCAGTACTTC. Protein sequence: CSASAPLSSGRETQYF.

This clonotype was seen ten or more times. This chain uses TRBV12-3 or TRBV12-4 with TRBJ1-2; D is possibly TRBD1 (6 bases). The CDR3 length is 16 residues. Between the trimmed V and J ends, which lost 5 bases and 4 bases, there was a span of 20 bases. The CDR3 DNA follows: TGTGCCAGCAGTCCTGGACAGTCTCGTAATGGCTATGGCTACACCTTC. Protein sequence: CASSPGQSRNGYGYTF.

The sample holds a few counts of this clonotype. The chain employs TRBV19 and TRBJ2-3, with 8 bases fitting TRBD1. There are 15 residues in the CDR3. The V segment lost 5 bases and the J segment 2 bases; nucleotides outside the gene matches: 6. From germline, CDR1 is LNHDA and CDR2 SQIVND (reference sequence). CDR3 DNA: TGTGCCAGTAGTTCAGGGGGCGAGGACACAGATACGCAGTATTTT. Translation: CASSSGGEDTDTQYF.

This clonotype was detected many times. J is TRBJ1-5 and V is TRBV2; a weak D match, TRBD1 (6 bases). Per the germline V gene, CDR1 is SNHLY and CDR2 is FYNNEI. V gave up 6 bases and J gave up 0 bases, with 21 bases separating them. The CDR3 is 18 amino acids. The CDR3 here is CASRTRDTAQSSNQPQHF. DNA of the CDR3: TGTGCCAGCAGAACCCGGGACACGGCGCAATCTAGCAATCAGCCCCAGCATTTT.

The table lists this clonotype with a few counts. The J gene is TRBJ1-1, the V gene TRBV20-1; weak D call: TRBD1 (5 bases). Trimming removed 3 bases at V and 4 bases at J, with 12 bases between. CDR3 size: 13 residues. Per germline, CDR1 DFQATT and CDR2 SNEGSKA (reference sequence). In DNA form, the CDR3 reads TGCAGTGCTAGTAGGGGTGAGGGCACTGAAGCTTTCTTT. Its protein is CSASRGEGTEAFF.

This clonotype was seen a handful of times. V is TRBV6-1 and J is TRBJ2-3, with D unresolved. Per germline, CDR1 MNHNS and CDR2 SASEGT. V lost 5 bases, J lost 6 bases, and 18 bases lay in between. This CDR3 has 15 residues. Here the CDR3 DNA reads TGTGCCAGCAGTTCGAATCCGGATCGGCCGGATACGCAGTATTTT. Translation: CASSSNPDRPDTQYF.

This clonotype showed up just a few times. This chain joins TRBV6-1 and TRBJ1-4; D call uncertain. This CDR3 spans 12 amino acids. CDR1 and CDR2 (germline): MNHNS, SASEGT. Trimming stripped 5 bases from V and 10 bases from J, with 11 bases between. The CDR3 region has the DNA TGTGCCAGCAGTCGGACCGATGGAAAACTGTTTTTT. Protein: CASSRTDGKLFF.

This clonotype was observed many times. The J gene is TRBJ2-2, the V gene TRBV12-3 or TRBV12-4; 10 nucleotides match TRBD2. Trimming cost V 0 bases and J 4 bases; bases outside gene matches: 5. The CDR3 consists of 17 residues. In DNA form, the CDR3 reads TGTGCCAGCAGTTTAGCGACTAGCGGGTTGCTCACCGGGGAGCTGTTTTTT. Its translation: CASSLATSGLLTGELFF.

This clonotype was recorded many times. This chain joins TRBV2 and TRBJ2-7; a weak D match, TRBD1 (6 bases). The length of the CDR3 is 15 residues. Germline V gives CDR1 SNHLY, CDR2 FYNNEI. Trimming stripped 3 bases from V and 9 bases from J, with 21 bases between. CDR3 region: CASSDARDMVDVQYF. Written as DNA, the CDR3 is TGTGCCAGCAGTGATGCTAGGGACATGGTGGACGTGCAGTACTTC.

This clonotype was counted between two and nine times. The genes are TRBV20-1 and TRBJ2-7; 7 nucleotides line up with TRBD2. CDR1 and CDR2 from the germline V gene are DFQATT and SNEGSKA (reference sequence). Trimming at V came to 3 bases and at J to 0 bases, leaving 14 bases not matched to a gene. This CDR3 region has 17 residues. CDR3 DNA: TGCAGTGCTAGCATCCAAGCGGGGCTTAGGAGCTCCTACGAGCAGTACTTC. Amino acid sequence: CSASIQAGLRSSYEQYF.

This clonotype was observed at least ten times. The chain carries TRBV7-9 and TRBJ2-4; D is unclear. V dropped 0 bases and J dropped 0 bases, with 3 bases sitting between them. Germline values: CDR1 SEHNR, CDR2 FQNEAQ (reference sequence). This CDR3 is built from 14 residues. Written as DNA, the CDR3 is TGTGCCAGCAGCTTAGCGGGAGCCAAAAACATTCAGTACTTC. Translated, it gives CASSLAGAKNIQYF.

The gene calls are TRBV12-3 or TRBV12-4 and TRBJ1-4; 9 nucleotides match TRBD1. V was pared by 5 bases and J by 7 bases, with 8 bases of the junction left unmatched. The CDR3 has 15 amino acids. The CDR3 sequence is CASSLYRGQGEKLFF. The CDR3 DNA is TGTGCCAGCAGTCTCTACAGGGGGCAGGGTGAAAAACTGTTTTTT.

This clonotype appeared a few times. The CDR3 region has the DNA TGTGCCAGTAGTATGGGGGCTCTTAGCACCTTC. Translated, it gives CASSMGALSTF. The chain carries TRBV19 and TRBJ1-2, with a possible D match to TRBD1 (6 bases). With 3 bases removed from V and 13 bases from J, the gap between germline ends came to 12 bases. Germline CDR1 and CDR2: LNHDA and SQIVND (reference sequence). This CDR3 is built from 11 residues. Based on the CDR3 plus reference TRBV19 and TRBJ1-2, the full variable domain is DGGITQSPKYLFRKEGQNVTLSCEQNLNHDAMYWYRQDPGQGLRLIYYSQIVNDFQKGDIAEGYSVSREKKESFPLTVTSAQKNPTAFYLCASSMGALSTFGSGTRLTVV.

This rearrangement joins TRBV28 to TRBJ1-2; D is unresolved. The CDR3 runs 15 residues. Per the germline V gene, CDR1 is MDHEN and CDR2 is SYDVKM. V lost 6 bases and J 1 base, leaving 15 bases between the germline ends. Here the CDR3 DNA reads TGTGCCAGCAGCCGCGATAACGGAATTAACTATGGCTACACCTTC. It specifies CASSRDNGINYGYTF.

Many counts were recorded for this clonotype. The chain links TRBV20-1 to TRBJ2-3; D may correspond to TRBD1 or TRBD2 (5 bases each). V was clipped by 6 bases and J by 10 bases, with 11 bases between them. CDR3 size: 10 residues. The germline V gene has CDR1 DFQATT and CDR2 SNEGSKA (reference sequence). The CDR3 is CSAKQEAQYF. CDR3 nucleotide sequence: TGCAGTGCCAAACAGGAGGCGCAGTATTTT.

Many counts were recorded for this clonotype. V is TRBV30 and J is TRBJ1-1; D is unclear. The CDR3 is made up of 15 amino acids. V was cut by 0 bases and J by 1 base, with 12 bases left in between. The germline CDR1 and CDR2 sequences are GTSNPN and SVGIG (reference sequence). CDR3 nucleotides: TGTGCCTGGAGTGTACGAGGCGGGCGGAACACTGAAGCTTTCTTT. Its translation is CAWSVRGGRNTEAFF.

This chain uses TRBV6-1 with TRBJ2-5; D gene unclear. The CDR3 sequence is 12 residues long. Germline V gives CDR1 MNHNS, CDR2 SASEGT. V dropped 4 bases and J dropped 5 bases, with 8 bases sitting between them. Written as DNA, the CDR3 is TGTGCCAGCAGTGCCTTATTGGAGACCCAGTACTTC. Encoded protein: CASSALLETQYF.

Many counts were recorded for this clonotype. The chain employs TRBV2 and TRBJ2-2, with 11 bases aligning to TRBD2. The CDR3 is 15 amino acids. V was clipped by 7 bases and J by 6 bases; unmatched bases: 7. The germline gives CDR1 SNHLY, CDR2 FYNNEI. The CDR3 coding sequence is TGTGCCAGCATCCGACTAGCGGGACCCCCCGGGGAGCTGTTTTTT. This sequence encodes CASIRLAGPPGELFF.

V usage is TRBV6-1 and J usage is TRBJ1-1; 7 nucleotides line up with TRBD1. The V gene's germline CDR1 is MNHNS and CDR2 SASEGT. This CDR3 comprises 12 residues. The V segment lost 5 bases and the J segment 10 bases; nucleotides outside the gene matches: 7. The DNA for the CDR3 is TGTGCCAGCAGTAGGGGGACAGAAGGAGCTTTCTTT. Translating gives CASSRGTEGAFF.